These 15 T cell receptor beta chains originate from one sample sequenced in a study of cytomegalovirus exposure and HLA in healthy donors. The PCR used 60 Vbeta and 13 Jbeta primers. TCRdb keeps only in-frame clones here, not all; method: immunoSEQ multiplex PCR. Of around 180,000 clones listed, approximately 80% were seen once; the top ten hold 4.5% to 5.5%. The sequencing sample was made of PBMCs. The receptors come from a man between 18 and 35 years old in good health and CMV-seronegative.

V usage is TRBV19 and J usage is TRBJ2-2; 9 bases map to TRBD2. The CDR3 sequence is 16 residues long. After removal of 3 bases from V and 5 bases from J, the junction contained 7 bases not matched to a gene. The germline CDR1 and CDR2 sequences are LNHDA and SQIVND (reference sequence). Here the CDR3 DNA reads TGTGCCAGTAGTATTGGTCTAGCGGGACCGACCGGGGAGCTGTTTTTT. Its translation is CASSIGLAGPTGELFF.

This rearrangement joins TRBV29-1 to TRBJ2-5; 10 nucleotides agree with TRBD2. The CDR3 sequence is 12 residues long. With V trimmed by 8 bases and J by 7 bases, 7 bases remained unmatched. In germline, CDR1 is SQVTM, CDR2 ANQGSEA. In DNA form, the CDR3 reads TGCAGCACGAGCGGGGGGGAGGGGACCCAGTACTTC. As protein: CSTSGGEGTQYF.

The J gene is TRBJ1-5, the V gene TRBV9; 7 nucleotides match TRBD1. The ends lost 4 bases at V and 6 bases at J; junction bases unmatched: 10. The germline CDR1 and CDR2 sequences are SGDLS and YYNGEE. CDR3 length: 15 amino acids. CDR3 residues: CASSQPYRGGQPQHF. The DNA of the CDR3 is TGTGCCAGCAGCCAGCCCTACAGGGGCGGTCAGCCCCAGCATTTT.

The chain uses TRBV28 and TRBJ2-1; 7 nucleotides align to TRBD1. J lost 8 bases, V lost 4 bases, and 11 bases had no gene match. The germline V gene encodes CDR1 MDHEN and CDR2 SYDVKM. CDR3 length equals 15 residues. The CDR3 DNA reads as TGTGCCAGCAGTTCCCAGAAAGACAGGGCCGATGAGCAGTTCTTC. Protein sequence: CASSSQKDRADEQFF.

CDR3 nucleotides: TGTGCCAGCATCCGGCAGGGTTTCTCCTACGAGCAGTACTTC. This encodes CASIRQGFSYEQYF. The chain uses TRBV5-8 and TRBJ2-7; possible D gene TRBD1, 5 bases. V was pared by 6 bases and J by 0 bases, with 13 bases between. Germline V CDR1 and CDR2: SGHTS, YDEGEE. The CDR3 runs to 14 residues.

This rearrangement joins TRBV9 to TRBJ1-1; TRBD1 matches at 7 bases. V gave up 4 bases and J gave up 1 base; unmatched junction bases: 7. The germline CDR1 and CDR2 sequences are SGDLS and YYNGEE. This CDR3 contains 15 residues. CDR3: CASSPRTGGNTEAFF. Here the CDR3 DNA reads TGTGCCAGCAGCCCAAGGACAGGAGGGAACACTGAAGCTTTCTTT. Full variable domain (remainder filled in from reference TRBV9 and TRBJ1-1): DSGVTQTPKHLITATGQRVTLRCSPRSGDLSVYWYQQSLDQGLQFLIQYYNGEERAKGNILERFSAQQFPDLHSELNLSSLELGDSALYFCASSPRTGGNTEAFFGQGTRLTVV.

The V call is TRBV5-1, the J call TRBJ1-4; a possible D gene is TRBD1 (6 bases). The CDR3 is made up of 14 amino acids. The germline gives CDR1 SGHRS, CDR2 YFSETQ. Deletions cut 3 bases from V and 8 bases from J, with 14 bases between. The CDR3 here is CASSSGGNTEKLFF. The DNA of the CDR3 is TGCGCCAGCAGCTCGGGGGGCAATACCGAAAAACTGTTTTTT.

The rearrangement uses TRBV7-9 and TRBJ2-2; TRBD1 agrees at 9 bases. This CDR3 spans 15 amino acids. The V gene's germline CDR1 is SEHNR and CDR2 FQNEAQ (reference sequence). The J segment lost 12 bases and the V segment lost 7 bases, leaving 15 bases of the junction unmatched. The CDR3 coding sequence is TGTGCCAGCAAGACCTGGGACAGGGAGCGAGGGAAGCTGTTTTTT. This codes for CASKTWDRERGKLFF.

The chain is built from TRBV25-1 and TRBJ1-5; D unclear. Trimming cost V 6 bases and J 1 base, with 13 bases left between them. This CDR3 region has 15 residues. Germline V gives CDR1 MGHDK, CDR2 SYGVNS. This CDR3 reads CASSGDQRSNQPQHF. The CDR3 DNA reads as TGTGCCAGCAGCGGGGATCAGAGGAGCAATCAGCCCCAGCATTTT.

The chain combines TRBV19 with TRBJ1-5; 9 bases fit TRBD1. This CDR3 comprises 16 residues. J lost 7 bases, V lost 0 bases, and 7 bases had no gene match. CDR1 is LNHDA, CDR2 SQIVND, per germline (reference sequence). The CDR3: CASSIDLRDRDQPQHF. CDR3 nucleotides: TGTGCCAGTAGTATAGATCTTAGGGACAGGGACCAGCCCCAGCATTTT.

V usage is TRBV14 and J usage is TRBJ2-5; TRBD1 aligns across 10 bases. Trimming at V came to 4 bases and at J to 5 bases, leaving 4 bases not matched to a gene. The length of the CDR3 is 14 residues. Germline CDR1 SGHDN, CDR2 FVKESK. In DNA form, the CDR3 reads TGTGCCAGCAGCCCGGGACAGGGGTCTGAGACCCAGTACTTC. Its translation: CASSPGQGSETQYF.

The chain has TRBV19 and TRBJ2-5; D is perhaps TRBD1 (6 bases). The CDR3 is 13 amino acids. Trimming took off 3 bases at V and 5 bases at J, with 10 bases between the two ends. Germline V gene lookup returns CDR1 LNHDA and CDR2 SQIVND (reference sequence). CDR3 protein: CASSMGHSETQYF. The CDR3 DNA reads TGTGCCAGTAGTATGGGACACAGCGAGACCCAGTACTTC.

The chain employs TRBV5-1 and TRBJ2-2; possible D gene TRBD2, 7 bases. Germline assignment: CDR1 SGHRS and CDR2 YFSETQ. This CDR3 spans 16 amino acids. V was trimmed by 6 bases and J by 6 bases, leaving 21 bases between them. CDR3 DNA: TGCGCCAGCAAAGGGGGGGGAATAGCGACCGCCGGGGAGCTGTTTTTT. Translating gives CASKGGGIATAGELFF.

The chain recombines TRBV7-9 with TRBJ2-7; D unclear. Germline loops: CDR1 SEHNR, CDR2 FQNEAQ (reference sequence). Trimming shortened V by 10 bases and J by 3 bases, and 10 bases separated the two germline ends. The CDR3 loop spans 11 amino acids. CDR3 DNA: TGTGCCACCCAAACAGACTACGAGCAGTACTTC. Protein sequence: CATQTDYEQYF.

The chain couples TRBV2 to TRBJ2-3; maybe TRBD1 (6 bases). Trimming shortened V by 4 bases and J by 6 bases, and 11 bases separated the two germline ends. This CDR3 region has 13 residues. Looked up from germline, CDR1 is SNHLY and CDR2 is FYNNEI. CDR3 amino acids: CASSGTGPDTQYF. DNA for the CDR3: TGTGCCAGCAGTGGAACAGGGCCGGATACGCAGTATTTT. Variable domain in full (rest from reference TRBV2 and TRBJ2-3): EPEVTQTPSHQVTQMGQEVILRCVPISNHLYFYWYRQILGQKVEFLVSFYNNEISEKSEIFDDQFSVERPDGSNFTLKIRSTKLEDSAMYFCASSGTGPDTQYFGPGTRLTVL.